Listed below are T cell receptor beta chains from one sample, sequenced in a study of human T cells and chemical hapten exposure. MiXCR, run by TCRdb on the RACE reads, gives a single entry per CDR3 protein. The sample shows tens of thousands of distinct CDR3 sequences, 9.5% to 10% of them seen only once. The sample consisted of whole blood, taken in connection with sensitization to the hapten diphenylcyclopropenone (DPC). These TCRs come from a woman aged 25 to 39 with alopecia areata. Some clones in this sample may be carry-over from other donors' samples. The CDR3 runs from the conserved cysteine through the conserved F or W.

V	J	CDR3
TRBV18	TRBJ2-7	CASSPRGVEYEQYF
TRBV7-2	TRBJ1-2	CASSPSDIQSYGYTF
TRBV2	TRBJ2-1	CASTPSGHNEQFF
TRBV6-5	TRBJ2-7	CASSRGLAGPEQYF
TRBV6-5	TRBJ2-3	CASSPDPFKQYF
TRBV28	TRBJ1-5	CASSFGHSVRNQPQHF
TRBV15	TRBJ2-2	CATSARGRNTGELFF
TRBV6-6	TRBJ2-5	CASSSPRDRGQETQYF
TRBV6-5	TRBJ1-1	CASSYSETGTGGEAFF
TRBV20-1	TRBJ1-2	CSARGRVDYGYTF
TRBV30	TRBJ1-1	CAWRIWGKENTEAFF
TRBV13	TRBJ2-1	CASSSSGGFYEQFF
TRBV20-1	TRBJ2-6	CSASGGQSPGRVSGANVLTF
TRBV7-3	TRBJ2-6	CASSFSASGANVLTF
TRBV6-6	TRBJ2-7	CASSYPGATYEQYF
TRBV29-1	TRBJ2-1	CSVEQPSGTQYNEQFF
TRBV7-2	TRBJ2-5	CASSLSPVVAQETQYF
TRBV4-3	TRBJ1-2	CASSQDLRGSFYTF
TRBV27	TRBJ2-7	CASSMQGGSYEQYF
TRBV19	TRBJ2-3	CASSSRDSLTDTQYF
TRBV2	TRBJ2-1	CVSSTTPTDNEQFF
TRBV20-1	TRBJ2-3	CSADQADTQYF
TRBV19	TRBJ1-5	CATRSGGDSNQPQHF
TRBV7-3	TRBJ2-3	CASRDGFGGLADTQYF
TRBV7-8	TRBJ2-1	CASSFGFHNEQFF
TRBV19	TRBJ1-1	CASSIPREDTEAFF